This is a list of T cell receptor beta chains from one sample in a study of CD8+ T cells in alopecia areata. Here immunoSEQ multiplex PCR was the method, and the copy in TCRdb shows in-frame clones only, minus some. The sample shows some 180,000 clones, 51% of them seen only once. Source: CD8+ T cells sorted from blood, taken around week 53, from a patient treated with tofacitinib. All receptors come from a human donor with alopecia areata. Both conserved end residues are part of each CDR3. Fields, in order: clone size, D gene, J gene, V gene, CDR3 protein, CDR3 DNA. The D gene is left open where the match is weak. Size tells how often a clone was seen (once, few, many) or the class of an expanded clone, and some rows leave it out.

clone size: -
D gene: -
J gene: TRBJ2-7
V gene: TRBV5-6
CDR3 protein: CASSLGAYEQYF
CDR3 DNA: TGTGCCAGCAGCTTGGGAGCATACGAGCAGTACTTC

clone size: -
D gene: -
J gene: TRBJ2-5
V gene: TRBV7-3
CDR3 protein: CASSLSGQETQYF
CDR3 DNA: TGTGCCAGCAGCTTATCAGGGCAAGAGACCCAGTACTTC

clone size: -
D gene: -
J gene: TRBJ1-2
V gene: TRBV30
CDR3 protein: CAWSPSGGYTF
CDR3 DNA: TGTGCCTGGAGTCCAAGCGGGGGCTACACCTTC

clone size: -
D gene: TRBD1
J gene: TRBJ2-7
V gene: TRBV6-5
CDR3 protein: CASTLPGTGQQYF
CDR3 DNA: TGTGCCAGCACCCTACCCGGGACAGGGCAGCAGTACTTC

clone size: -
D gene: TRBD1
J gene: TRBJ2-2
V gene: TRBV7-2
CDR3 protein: CASSSGQGGAGELFF
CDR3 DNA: TGTGCCAGCAGCTCGGGACAGGGCGGCGCCGGGGAGCTGTTTTTT

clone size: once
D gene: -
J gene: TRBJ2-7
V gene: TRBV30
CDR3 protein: CAVGGGEQYF
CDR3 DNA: TGTGCCGTAGGGGGAGGCGAGCAGTACTTC

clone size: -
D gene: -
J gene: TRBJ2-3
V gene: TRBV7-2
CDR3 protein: CASSLEGGSTDTQYF
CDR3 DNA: TGTGCCAGCAGCTTAGAGGGTGGCAGCACAGATACGCAGTATTTT

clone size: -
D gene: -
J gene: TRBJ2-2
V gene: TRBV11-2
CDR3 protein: CASSSGLPGELFF
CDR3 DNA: TGTGCCAGCAGCTCCGGGCTTCCCGGGGAGCTGTTTTTT

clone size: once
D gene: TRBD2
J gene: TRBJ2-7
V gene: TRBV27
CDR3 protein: CASSILLAGGPHEQYF
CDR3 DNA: TGTGCCAGCAGTATCCTACTAGCGGGGGGGCCCCACGAGCAGTACTTC

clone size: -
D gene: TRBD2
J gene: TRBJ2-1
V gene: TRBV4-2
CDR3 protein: CASSPSGGIDNEQFF
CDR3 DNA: TGTGCCAGCAGCCCGAGCGGGGGTATCGACAATGAGCAGTTCTTC

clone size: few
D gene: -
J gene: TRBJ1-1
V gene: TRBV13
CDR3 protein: CASSFFAGATEAFF
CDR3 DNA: TGTGCCAGCAGCTTCTTTGCAGGGGCCACTGAAGCTTTCTTT

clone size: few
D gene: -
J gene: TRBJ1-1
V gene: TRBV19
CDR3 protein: CASSEKLMNTEAFF
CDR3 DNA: TGTGCCAGTAGTGAGAAGCTTATGAACACTGAAGCTTTCTTT

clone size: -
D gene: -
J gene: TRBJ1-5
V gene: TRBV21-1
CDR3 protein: CASSRDRNYNQPQHF
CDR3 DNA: TGTGCCAGCAGCCGGGACAGGAACTACAATCAGCCCCAGCATTTT

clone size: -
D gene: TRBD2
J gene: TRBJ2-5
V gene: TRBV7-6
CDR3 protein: CASSLLAGVKTQYF
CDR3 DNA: TGTGCCAGCAGCTTACTAGCGGGGGTGAAGACCCAGTACTTC

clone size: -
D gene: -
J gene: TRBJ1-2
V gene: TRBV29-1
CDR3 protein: CSVVSPARGAIYGYTF
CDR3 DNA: TGCAGCGTCGTCTCCCCAGCCCGGGGGGCGATCTATGGCTACACCTTC

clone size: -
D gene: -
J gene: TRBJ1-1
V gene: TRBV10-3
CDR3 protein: CAISDYDSGTEAFF
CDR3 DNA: TGTGCCATCAGTGATTACGATAGCGGTACTGAAGCTTTCTTT

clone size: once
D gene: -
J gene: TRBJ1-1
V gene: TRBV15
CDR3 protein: CATSRDVGYTEAFF
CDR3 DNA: TGTGCCACCAGCAGAGATGTAGGGTACACTGAAGCTTTCTTT

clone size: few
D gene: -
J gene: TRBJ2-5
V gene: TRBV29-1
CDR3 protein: CSASLEETQYF
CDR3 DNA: TGCAGCGCTAGTCTTGAAGAGACCCAGTACTTC

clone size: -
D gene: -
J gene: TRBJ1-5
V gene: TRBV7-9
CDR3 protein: CASSLEGGQPQHF
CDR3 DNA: TGTGCCAGCAGCTTAGAGGGGGGGCAGCCCCAGCATTTT

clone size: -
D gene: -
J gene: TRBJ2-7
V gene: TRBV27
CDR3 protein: CASSLLGGNYEQYF
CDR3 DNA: TGTGCCAGCAGTTTACTAGGCGGGAACTACGAGCAGTACTTC

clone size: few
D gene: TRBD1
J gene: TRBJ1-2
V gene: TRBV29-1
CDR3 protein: CSAGTGTFDGYTF
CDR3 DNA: TGCAGCGCCGGGACAGGGACTTTCGATGGCTACACCTTC

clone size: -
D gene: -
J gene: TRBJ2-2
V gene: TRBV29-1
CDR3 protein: CSVLDDGELFF
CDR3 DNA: TGCAGCGTTCTAGATGACGGGGAGCTGTTTTTT

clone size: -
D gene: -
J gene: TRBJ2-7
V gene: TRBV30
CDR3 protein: CAWSVQGVDEQYF
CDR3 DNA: TGTGCCTGGAGTGTACAGGGTGTGGACGAGCAGTACTTC

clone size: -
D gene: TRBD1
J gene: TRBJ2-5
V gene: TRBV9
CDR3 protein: CASSANTGTGGFETQYF
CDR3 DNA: TGTGCCAGCAGCGCGAACACCGGGACAGGGGGCTTCGAGACCCAGTACTTC

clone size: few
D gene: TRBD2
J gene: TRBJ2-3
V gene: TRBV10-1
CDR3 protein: CASSAQRGLTDTQYF
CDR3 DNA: TGCGCCAGCAGCGCTCAGCGGGGGCTCACAGATACGCAGTATTTT

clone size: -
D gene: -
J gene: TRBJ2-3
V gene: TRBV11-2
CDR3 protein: CASSLGAGTTDTQYF
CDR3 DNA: TGTGCCAGCAGCTTAGGAGCAGGAACCACAGATACGCAGTATTTT

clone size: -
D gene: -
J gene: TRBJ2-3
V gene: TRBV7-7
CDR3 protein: CASSLRGAREDTQYF
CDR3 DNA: TGTGCTAGCAGCTTAAGGGGAGCCAGGGAAGATACGCAGTATTTT

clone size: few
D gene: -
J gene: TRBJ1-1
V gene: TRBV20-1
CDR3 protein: CRGGTNTEAFF
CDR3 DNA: TGCAGGGGCGGCACGAACACTGAAGCTTTCTTT

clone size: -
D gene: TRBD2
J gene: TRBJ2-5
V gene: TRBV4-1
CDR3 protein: CASSQVGSGETQYF
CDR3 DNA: TGCGCCAGCAGCCAAGTGGGTAGCGGGGAGACCCAGTACTTC

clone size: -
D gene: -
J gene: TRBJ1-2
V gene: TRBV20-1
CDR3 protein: CSAIDDGYTF
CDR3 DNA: TGCAGTGCAATAGACGATGGCTACACCTTC

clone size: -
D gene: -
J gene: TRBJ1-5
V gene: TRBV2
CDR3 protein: CASRGDGSNQPQHF
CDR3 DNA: TGTGCCAGCAGGGGCGATGGGAGCAATCAGCCCCAGCATTTT

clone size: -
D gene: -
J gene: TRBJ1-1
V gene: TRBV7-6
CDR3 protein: CASSPGLLGTEAFF
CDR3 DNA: TGTGCCAGCAGCCCGGGACTGTTAGGCACTGAAGCTTTCTTT

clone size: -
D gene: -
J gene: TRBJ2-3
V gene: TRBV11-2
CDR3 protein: CASSLRGQGIGTDTQYF
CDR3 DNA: TGTGCCAGCAGCTTAAGGGGCCAGGGGATCGGCACAGATACGCAGTATTTT

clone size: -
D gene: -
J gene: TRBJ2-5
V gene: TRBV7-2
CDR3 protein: CASSPGRETQYF
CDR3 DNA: TGTGCCAGCAGCCCCGGACGAGAGACCCAGTACTTC

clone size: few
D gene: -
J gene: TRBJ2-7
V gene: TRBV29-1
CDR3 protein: CSVGRADIAYEQYF
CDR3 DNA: TGCAGCGTTGGTCGGGCGGACATCGCCTACGAGCAGTACTTC

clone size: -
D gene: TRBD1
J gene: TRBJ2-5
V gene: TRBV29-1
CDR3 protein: CSVEGSGTGWETQYF
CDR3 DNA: TGCAGCGTTGAAGGATCCGGGACAGGGTGGGAGACCCAGTACTTC

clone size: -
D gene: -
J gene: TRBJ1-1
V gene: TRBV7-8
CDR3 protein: CASSLTEGDTEAFF
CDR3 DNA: TGTGCCAGCAGCTTGACGGAAGGGGACACTGAAGCTTTCTTT

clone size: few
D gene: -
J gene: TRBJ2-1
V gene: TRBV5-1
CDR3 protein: CASSSGAQHVFYEQFF
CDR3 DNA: TGCGCCAGCAGCTCGGGGGCCCAACATGTTTTCTATGAGCAGTTCTTC

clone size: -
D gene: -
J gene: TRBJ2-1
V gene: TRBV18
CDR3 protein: CASSTPGAPGHEQFF
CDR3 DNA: TGTGCCAGCTCAACGCCGGGGGCCCCGGGTCATGAGCAGTTCTTC

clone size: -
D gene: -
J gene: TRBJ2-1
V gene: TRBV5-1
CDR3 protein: CASSLYRNEQFF
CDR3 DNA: TGCGCCAGCAGCTTGTATAGAAATGAGCAGTTCTTC

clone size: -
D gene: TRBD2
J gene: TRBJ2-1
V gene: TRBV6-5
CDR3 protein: CASSPAGGRQFF
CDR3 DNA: TGTGCCAGCAGCCCAGCGGGGGGCCGGCAGTTCTTC

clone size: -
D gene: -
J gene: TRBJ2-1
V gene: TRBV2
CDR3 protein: CASSGLDNEQFF
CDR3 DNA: TGTGCCAGCAGTGGGCTAGACAATGAGCAGTTCTTC

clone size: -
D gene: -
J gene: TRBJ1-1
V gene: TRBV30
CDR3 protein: CAWSWGGDTEAFF
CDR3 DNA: TGTGCCTGGAGCTGGGGAGGGGACACTGAAGCTTTCTTT

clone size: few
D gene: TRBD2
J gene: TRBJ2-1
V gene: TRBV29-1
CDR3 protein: CSVAGTSIYNEQFF
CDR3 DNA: TGCAGCGTTGCCGGGACTAGCATATACAATGAGCAGTTCTTC

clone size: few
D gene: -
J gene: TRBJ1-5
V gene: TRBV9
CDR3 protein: CASPEGFGNQPQHF
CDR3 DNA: TGTGCCAGCCCGGAGGGCTTCGGCAATCAGCCCCAGCATTTT

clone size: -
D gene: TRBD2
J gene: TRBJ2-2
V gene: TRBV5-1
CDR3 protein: CASSFGSGGTNTGELFF
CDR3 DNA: TGCGCCAGCAGCTTCGGTAGCGGGGGAACGAACACCGGGGAGCTGTTTTTT

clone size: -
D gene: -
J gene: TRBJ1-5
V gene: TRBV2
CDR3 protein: CASSEPLLSNQPQHF
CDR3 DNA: TGTGCCAGCAGTGAACCGCTCCTTAGCAATCAGCCCCAGCATTTT

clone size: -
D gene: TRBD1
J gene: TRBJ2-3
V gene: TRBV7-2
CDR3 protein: CASSLVEVGTALRDTQYF
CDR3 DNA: TGTGCCAGCAGCTTAGTCGAAGTTGGGACAGCTCTGAGGGATACGCAGTATTTT

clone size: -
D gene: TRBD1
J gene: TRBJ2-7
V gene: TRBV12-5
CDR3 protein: CASGPQGKEQYF
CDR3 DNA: TGTGCTAGTGGACCACAGGGGAAAGAGCAGTACTTC

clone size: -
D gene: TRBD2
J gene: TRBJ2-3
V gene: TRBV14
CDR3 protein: CASSQGRLARVYF
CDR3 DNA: TGTGCCAGCAGCCAAGGCAGACTAGCTAGGGTGTATTTT

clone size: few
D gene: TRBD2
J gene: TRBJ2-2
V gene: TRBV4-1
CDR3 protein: CASSPRFGGIVTGELFF
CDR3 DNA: TGCGCCAGCAGCCCACGTTTCGGGGGGATAGTCACCGGGGAGCTGTTTTTT

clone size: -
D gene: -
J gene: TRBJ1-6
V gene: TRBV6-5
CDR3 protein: CASSGWDLNSPLHF
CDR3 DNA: TGTGCCAGCAGTGGCTGGGACCTAAATTCACCCCTCCACTTT

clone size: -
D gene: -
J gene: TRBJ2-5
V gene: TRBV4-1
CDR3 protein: CASSQESGDQETQYF
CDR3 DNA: TGCGCCAGCAGCCAAGAGTCAGGGGACCAAGAGACCCAGTACTTC

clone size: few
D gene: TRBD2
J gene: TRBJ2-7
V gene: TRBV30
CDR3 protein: CAWSGATSGAYEQYF
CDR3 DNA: TGTGCCTGGAGTGGGGCCACTAGCGGAGCCTACGAGCAGTACTTC

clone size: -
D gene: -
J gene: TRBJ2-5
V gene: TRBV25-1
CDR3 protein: CASKYREETQYF
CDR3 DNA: TGTGCCAGCAAGTACAGGGAAGAGACCCAGTACTTC

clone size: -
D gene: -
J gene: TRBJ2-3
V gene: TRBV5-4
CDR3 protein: CASSPSGASGHTQYF
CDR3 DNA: TGTGCCAGCAGCCCTTCCGGGGCTTCGGGGCATACGCAGTATTTT

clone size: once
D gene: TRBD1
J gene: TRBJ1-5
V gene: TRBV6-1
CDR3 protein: CASSGDTGGNQPQHF
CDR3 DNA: TGTGCCAGCAGTGGAGATACAGGGGGGAATCAGCCCCAGCATTTT

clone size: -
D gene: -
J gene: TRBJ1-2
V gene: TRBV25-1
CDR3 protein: CASSVTGFNYGYTF
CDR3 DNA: TGTGCCAGCAGTGTGACAGGTTTTAACTATGGCTACACCTTC

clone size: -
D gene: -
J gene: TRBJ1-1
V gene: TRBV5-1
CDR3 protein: CASSIGGTEAFF
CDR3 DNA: TGCGCCAGCAGCATTGGGGGCACTGAAGCTTTCTTT

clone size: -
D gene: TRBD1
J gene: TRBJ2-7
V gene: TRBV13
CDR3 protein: CASSSTGASEYF
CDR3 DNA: TGTGCCAGCAGCTCGACAGGGGCCAGTGAGTACTTC